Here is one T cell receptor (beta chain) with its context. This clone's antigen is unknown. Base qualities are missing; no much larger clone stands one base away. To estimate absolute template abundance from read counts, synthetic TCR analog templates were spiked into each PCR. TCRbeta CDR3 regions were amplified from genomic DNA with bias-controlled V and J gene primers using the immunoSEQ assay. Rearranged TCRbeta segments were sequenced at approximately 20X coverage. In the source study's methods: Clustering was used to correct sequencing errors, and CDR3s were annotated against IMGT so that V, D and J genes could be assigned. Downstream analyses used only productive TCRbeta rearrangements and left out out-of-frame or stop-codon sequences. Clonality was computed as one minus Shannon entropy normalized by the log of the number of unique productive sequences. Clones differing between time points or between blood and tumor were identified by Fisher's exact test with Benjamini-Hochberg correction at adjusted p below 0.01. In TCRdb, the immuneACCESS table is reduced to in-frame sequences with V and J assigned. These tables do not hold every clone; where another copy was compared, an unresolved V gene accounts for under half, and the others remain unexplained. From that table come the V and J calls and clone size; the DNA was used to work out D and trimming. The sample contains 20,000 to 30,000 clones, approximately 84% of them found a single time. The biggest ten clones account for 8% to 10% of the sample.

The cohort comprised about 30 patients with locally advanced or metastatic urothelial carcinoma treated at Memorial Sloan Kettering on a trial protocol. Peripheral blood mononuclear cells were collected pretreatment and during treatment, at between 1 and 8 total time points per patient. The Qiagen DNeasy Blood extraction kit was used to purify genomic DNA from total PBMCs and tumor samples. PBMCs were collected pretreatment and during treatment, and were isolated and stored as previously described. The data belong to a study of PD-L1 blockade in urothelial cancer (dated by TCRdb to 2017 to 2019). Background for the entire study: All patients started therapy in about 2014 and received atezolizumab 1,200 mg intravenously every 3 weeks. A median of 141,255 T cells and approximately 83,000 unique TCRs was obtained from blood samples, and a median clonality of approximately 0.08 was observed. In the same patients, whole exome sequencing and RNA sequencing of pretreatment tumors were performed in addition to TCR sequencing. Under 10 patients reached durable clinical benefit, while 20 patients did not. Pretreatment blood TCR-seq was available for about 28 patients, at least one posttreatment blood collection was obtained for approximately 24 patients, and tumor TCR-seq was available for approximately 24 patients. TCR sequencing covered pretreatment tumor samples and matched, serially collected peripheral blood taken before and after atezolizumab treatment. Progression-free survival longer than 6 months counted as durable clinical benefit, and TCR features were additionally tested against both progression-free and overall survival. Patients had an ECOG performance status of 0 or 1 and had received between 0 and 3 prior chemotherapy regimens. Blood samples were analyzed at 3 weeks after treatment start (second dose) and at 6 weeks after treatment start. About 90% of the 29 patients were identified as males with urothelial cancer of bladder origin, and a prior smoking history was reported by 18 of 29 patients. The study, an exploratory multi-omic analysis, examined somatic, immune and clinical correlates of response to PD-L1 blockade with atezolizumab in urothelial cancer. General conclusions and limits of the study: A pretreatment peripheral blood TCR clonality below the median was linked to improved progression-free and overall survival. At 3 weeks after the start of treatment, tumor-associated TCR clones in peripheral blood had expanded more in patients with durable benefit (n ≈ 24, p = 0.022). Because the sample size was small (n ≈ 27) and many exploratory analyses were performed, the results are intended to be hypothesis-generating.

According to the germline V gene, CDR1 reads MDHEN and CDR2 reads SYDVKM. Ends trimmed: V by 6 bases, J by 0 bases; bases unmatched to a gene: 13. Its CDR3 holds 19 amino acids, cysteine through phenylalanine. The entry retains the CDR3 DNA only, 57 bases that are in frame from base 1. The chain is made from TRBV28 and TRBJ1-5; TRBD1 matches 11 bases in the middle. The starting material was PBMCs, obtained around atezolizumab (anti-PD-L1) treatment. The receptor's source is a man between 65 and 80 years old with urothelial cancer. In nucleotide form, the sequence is TGTGCCAGCAGCCGCCCCGGGACAGGGGGATCCTATAGCAATCAGCCCCAGCATTTT. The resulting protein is CASSRPGTGGSYSNQPQHF. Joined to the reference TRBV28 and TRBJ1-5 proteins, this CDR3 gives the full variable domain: DVKVTQSSRYLVKRTGEKVFLECVQDMDHENMFWYRQDPGLGLRLIYFSYDVKMKEKGDIPEGYSVSREKKERFSLILESASTNQTSMYLCASSRPGTGGSYSNQPQHFGDGTRLSIL.